This passage covers 8 T cell receptor beta chains from one sample sequenced in a study of blood T cell repertoires in COVID-19. Here immunoSEQ multiplex PCR was the method, and the copy in TCRdb shows in-frame clones only, minus some. The sample includes about 200,000 clones, about 89% of them seen just once. The sample was peripheral blood. These receptors were taken from a woman in her thirties or forties with acute or convalescent COVID-19.

The chain carries TRBV12-5 and TRBJ2-5; 10 nucleotides match TRBD2. CDR3 length: 17 amino acids. CDR1 and CDR2 from the germline V gene are LGHNT and FRNRAP. The ends lost 7 bases at V and 4 bases at J; junction bases unmatched: 15. In nucleotides, the CDR3 is TGTGCTAGTGCCCCACCCTCTAGCGGGGGCGGGGTAGAGACCCAGTACTTC. Protein product: CASAPPSSGGGVETQYF.

The chain couples TRBV11-3 to TRBJ2-1; perhaps TRBD2 as D (7 bases). The CDR3 sequence is 15 residues long. Trimming took off 5 bases at V and 7 bases at J, with 18 bases between the two ends. Germline CDR1 and CDR2: SGHNT and YENEEA. This chain's CDR3 is CASSPWGGAANEQFF. The CDR3 nucleotides read TGTGCCAGCAGCCCGTGGGGGGGGGCGGCAAATGAGCAGTTCTTC. The whole variable domain, remainder taken from reference TRBV11-3 and TRBJ2-1, is EAGVVQSPRYKIIEKKQPVAFWCNPISGHNTLYWYLQNLGQGPELLIRYENEEAVDDSQLPKDRFSAERLKGVDSTLKIQPAELGDSAVYLCASSPWGGAANEQFFGPGTRLTVL.

The rearrangement uses TRBV2 and TRBJ2-1, with 7 bases fitting TRBD1. J gave up 4 bases and V 6 bases, and 6 bases lay outside the gene matches. This CDR3 spans 14 amino acids. The germline gives CDR1 SNHLY, CDR2 FYNNEI. In nucleotides, the CDR3 is TGTGCCAGCAGCAGACAGGGACAGTACAATGAGCAGTTCTTC. It specifies CASSRQGQYNEQFF.

This rearrangement joins TRBV25-1 to TRBJ2-5; perhaps TRBD2 as D (5 bases). Trimming removed 3 bases from V and 5 bases from J, with 10 bases in between. The CDR3 loop spans 13 amino acids. The germline gives CDR1 MGHDK, CDR2 SYGVNS. In DNA form, the CDR3 reads TGTGCCAGCAGTGACCTTGGCGGGGAGACCCAGTACTTC. This codes for CASSDLGGETQYF.

This sequence joins TRBV7-2 and TRBJ2-2; D might be TRBD1 (5 bases). The CDR3 extends over 15 amino acids. Germline V gene sequence: CDR1 SGHTA, CDR2 FQGNSA. Trimming stripped 3 bases from V and 0 bases from J, with 8 bases between. The CDR3 nucleotides read TGTGCCAGCAGCTTTCAGGGCGCGAACACCGGGGAGCTGTTTTTT. Amino acids: CASSFQGANTGELFF.

This chain joins TRBV2 and TRBJ2-1; 9 bases align to TRBD2. This CDR3 contains 15 residues. With 6 bases clipped from V and 5 bases from J, the junction kept 8 bases outside the gene matches. Looked up from germline, CDR1 is SNHLY and CDR2 is FYNNEI. CDR3 sequence: CASSVTGTSHNEQFF. The CDR3 bases are TGTGCCAGCAGCGTAACCGGGACTAGCCACAATGAGCAGTTCTTC.

Concerning this clone: The identical CDR3 is also encoded by other nucleotide sequences in the sample. DNA for the CDR3: TGTGCCAGCAGCCAGGGACAGGGGATGATCGGCTACACCTTC. The encoded protein is CASSQGQGMIGYTF. The chain carries TRBV3-1 (or the pseudogene TRBV3-2) and TRBJ1-2; 10 nucleotides agree with TRBD1. V lost 3 bases to trimming and J lost 8 bases; unmatched junction nucleotides: 6. The CDR3 consists of 14 residues. Germline V lookup: CDR1 LGHDT, CDR2 YNNKEL (reference sequence).

The V call is TRBV5-4, the J call TRBJ2-1, with D possibly being TRBD2 (7 bases). Germline V gene data show CDR1 as SGHNT and CDR2 as YYREEE (reference sequence). Trimming cost V 3 bases and J 3 bases, with 13 bases left between them. CDR3 length: 15 amino acids. The CDR3 DNA reads TGTGCCAGCAGCTCGCAGGGGAGGGTCTACAATGAGCAGTTCTTC. The encoded protein is CASSSQGRVYNEQFF.